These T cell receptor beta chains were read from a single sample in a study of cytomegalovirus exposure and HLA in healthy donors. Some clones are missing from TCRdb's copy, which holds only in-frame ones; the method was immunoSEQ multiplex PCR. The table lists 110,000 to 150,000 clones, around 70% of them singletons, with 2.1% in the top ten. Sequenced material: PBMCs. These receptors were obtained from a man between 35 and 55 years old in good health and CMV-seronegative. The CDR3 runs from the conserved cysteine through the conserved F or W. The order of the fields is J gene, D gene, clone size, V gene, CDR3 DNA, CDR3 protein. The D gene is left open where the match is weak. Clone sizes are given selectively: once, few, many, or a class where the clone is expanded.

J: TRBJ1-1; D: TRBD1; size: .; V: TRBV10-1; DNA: TGCGCCAGCAGTGAGTCGAAAACAGGGGCGGTGAGTAACACTGAAGCTTTCTTT; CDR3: CASSESKTGAVSNTEAFF
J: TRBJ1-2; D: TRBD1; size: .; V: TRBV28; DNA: TGTGCCAGCAGTTCAGGGACAGGGTTGCCATATGGCTACACCTTC; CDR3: CASSSGTGLPYGYTF
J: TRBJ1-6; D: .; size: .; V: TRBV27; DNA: TGTGCCAGCAAAAGCAGCGGGGCAAGGAATTCACCCCTCCACTTT; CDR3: CASKSSGARNSPLHF
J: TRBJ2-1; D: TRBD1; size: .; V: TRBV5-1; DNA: TGCGCCAGCAGCCAACAGGGGAGCTCCTACAATGAGCAGTTCTTC; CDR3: CASSQQGSSYNEQFF
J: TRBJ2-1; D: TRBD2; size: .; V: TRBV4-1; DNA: TGCGCCAGCAGCCAAGGCCTGGAGACTAGCCATCTCAATGAGCAGTTCTTC; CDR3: CASSQGLETSHLNEQFF
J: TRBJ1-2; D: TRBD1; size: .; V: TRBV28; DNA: TGTGCCAGCCGAAGGGGACAGGGTGGATATGGCTACACCTTC; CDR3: CASRRGQGGYGYTF
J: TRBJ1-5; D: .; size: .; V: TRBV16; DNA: TGTGCCAGCAGCCAAACAGGGTCGGTTGGCCAGCGCCAGCATTTT; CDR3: CASSQTGSVGQRQHF
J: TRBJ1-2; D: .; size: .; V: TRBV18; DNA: TGTGCCAGCTCCTCGTCAGGATACGGCTATGGCTACACCTTC; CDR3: CASSSSGYGYGYTF
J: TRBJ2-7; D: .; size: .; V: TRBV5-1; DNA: TGCGCCAGCAGCTTTGTCCCAGGGGGGTACGAGCAGTACTTC; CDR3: CASSFVPGGYEQYF
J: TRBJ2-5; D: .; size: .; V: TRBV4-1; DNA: TGCGCCAGCAGCCGGACCCCACAGGGGGGGCTCCAAGAGACCCAGTACTTC; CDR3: CASSRTPQGGLQETQYF
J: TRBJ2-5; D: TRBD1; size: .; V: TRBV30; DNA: TGTGCCTGGATGACAGGGGGCGAAGAGACCCAGTACTTC; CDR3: CAWMTGGEETQYF
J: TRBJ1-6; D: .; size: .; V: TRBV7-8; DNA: TGTGCCAGCAGCCACAGGGAAATAGAGTTCTATAATTCACCCCTCCACTTT; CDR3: CASSHREIEFYNSPLHF
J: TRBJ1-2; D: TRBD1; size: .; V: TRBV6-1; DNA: TGTGCCAGCAGCAGGGGGCTCAACTATGGCTACACCTTC; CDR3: CASSRGLNYGYTF
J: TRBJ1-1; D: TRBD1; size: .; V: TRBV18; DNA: TGTGCCAGCTCACCTAAGGGACAGGGGGCTATATTGAGTGAAGCTTTCTTT; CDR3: CASSPKGQGAILSEAFF
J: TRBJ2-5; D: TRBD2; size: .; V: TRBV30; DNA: TGTGCCTGGAGTGTGGGATGGGCGGGAGAGGAGGAGACCCAATACTTC; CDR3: CAWSVGWAGEEETQYF
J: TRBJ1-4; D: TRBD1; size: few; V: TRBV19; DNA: TGTGCCAGTGGGGGACAGCCTAATGAAAAACTGTTTTTT; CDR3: CASGGQPNEKLFF
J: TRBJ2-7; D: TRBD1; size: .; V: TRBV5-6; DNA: TGTGCCAGCAGCTGGGGGACAGGGGTCTACGAGCAGTACTTC; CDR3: CASSWGTGVYEQYF
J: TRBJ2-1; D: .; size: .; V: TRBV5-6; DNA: TGTGCCAGCAGCCTGTTGGAGGGAGGATCCTACAATGAGCAGTTCTTC; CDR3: CASSLLEGGSYNEQFF
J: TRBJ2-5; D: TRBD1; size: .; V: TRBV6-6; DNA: TGTGCCAGCAGTTACGGGGGACAGGGCAGGCAGACCCAGTACTTC; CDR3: CASSYGGQGRQTQYF
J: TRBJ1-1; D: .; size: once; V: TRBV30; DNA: TGTGCCTGGAGTTTGTTGACAAACCCCCGCTGGGCTTTCTTT; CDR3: CAWSLLTNPRWAFF
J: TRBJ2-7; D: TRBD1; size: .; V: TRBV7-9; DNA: TGTGCCAGCAGCTTAGGCACATACAGGGGGCGCGCCTACGAGCAGTACTTC; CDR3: CASSLGTYRGRAYEQYF
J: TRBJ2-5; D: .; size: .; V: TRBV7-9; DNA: TGTGCCAGCAGCTTCAATCAAGAGACCCAGTACTTC; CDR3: CASSFNQETQYF
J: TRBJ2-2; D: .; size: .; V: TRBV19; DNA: TGTGCCAGTAGTACAAGCCGGAACACCGGGGAGCTGTTTTTT; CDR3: CASSTSRNTGELFF
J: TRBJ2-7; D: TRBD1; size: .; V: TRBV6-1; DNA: TGTGCCAGCAGTGAAGCCACAGGGGGCTACCACGAGCAGTACTTC; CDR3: CASSEATGGYHEQYF
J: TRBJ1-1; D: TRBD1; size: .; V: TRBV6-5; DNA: TGTGCCAGCAGGCGAGCTGACAGGGCAGCTGAAGCTTTCTTT; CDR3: CASRRADRAAEAFF
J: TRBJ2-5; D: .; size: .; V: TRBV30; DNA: TGTGCCAGAAGTCAGGGTCCGCAAGAGACCCAGTACTTC; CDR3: CARSQGPQETQYF
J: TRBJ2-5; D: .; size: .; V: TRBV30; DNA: TGTGCCTGGAGTGTCTGGCACAACCAAGAGACCCAGTACTTC; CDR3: CAWSVWHNQETQYF
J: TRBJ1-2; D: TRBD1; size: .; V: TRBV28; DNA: TGTGCCAGCAGCCCCCTGACAGGGTCGGGCTATGGCTACACCTTC; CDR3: CASSPLTGSGYGYTF
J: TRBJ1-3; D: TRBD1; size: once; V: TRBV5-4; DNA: TGTGCCAGCAGCAAGTGGACAGGGGAAAACACCATATATTTT; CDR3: CASSKWTGENTIYF
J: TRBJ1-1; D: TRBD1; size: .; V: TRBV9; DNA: TGTGCCAGCAGCGCCTCTCGGGACAGGGAGTTCTGGGATACTGAAGCTTTCTTT; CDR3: CASSASRDREFWDTEAFF
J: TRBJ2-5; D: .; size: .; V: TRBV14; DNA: TGTGCCAGCAGCCCCCTGGGCTACCAAGAGACCCAGTACTTC; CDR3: CASSPLGYQETQYF
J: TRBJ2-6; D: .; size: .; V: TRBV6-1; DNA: TGTGCCACCAGACAGTGGGTCTCTGGGGCCAACGTCCTGACTTTC; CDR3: CATRQWVSGANVLTF
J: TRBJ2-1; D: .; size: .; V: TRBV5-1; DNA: TGCGCCAGCAGCTTGGATGCAGGGAAGAATGAGCAGTTCTTC; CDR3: CASSLDAGKNEQFF
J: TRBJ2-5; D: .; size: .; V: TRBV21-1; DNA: TGTGCCAGCAGCAGCCGGGACAGACAAGAGACCCAGTACTTC; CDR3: CASSSRDRQETQYF
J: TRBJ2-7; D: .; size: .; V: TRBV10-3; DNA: TGTGCCATCATCTACGACAGGCCTTCCTACGAGCAGTACTTC; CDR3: CAIIYDRPSYEQYF